These T cell receptor beta chains were read from a single sample in a study of cytomegalovirus exposure and HLA in healthy donors. Using immunoSEQ multiplex PCR, the repertoire was profiled, and TCRdb retains in-frame clones only, with some absent. This sample yields 150,000 to 200,000 clones, of which about 89% are seen a single time; less than 9.5% belongs to the top ten. Sequencing input: PBMCs. Source of these receptors: a young man in good health and CMV-seropositive. The conserved cysteine and the conserved F or W are not part of the CDR3 here. Fields, in order: V gene, J gene, CDR3 protein.

>TRBV27|TRBJ1-5
ASSLVGSGNQPQH
>TRBV7-2|TRBJ1-4
ASSLVSTGGEKLF
>TRBV6-5|TRBJ1-2
ASSLWTGGNYGYT
>TRBV4-1|TRBJ2-7
ASSLGGTAYEQY
>TRBV9|TRBJ2-3
ASSVVGTTSTDTQY
>TRBV6-5|TRBJ1-5
ASGKGDQPQH
>TRBV10-3|TRBJ2-1
AISDSRDRGEHEQF
>TRBV19|TRBJ2-7
ASSMGLAVYEQY
>TRBV7-2|TRBJ2-7
ASSSRDRGYEQY
>TRBV4-3|TRBJ2-7
ASSLAPLGPKE
>TRBV6-1|TRBJ1-2
ASSERGLSGYT
>TRBV14|TRBJ1-1
ASSQGDQGAF
>TRBV6-5|TRBJ2-5
ASSQTSIRDTQY
>TRBV5-5|TRBJ1-1
ASSFMGTEAF
>TRBV7-9|TRBJ2-3
ASSRADREGGDTQY
>TRBV21-1|TRBJ2-7
ASSKRTPPTGANTYEQY
>TRBV30|TRBJ1-6
AWSYPRQGGSPLH
>TRBV5-6|TRBJ1-2
ASSRRTGQGYNYGYT
>TRBV9|TRBJ2-7
ASSVAGAAGEQY
>TRBV6-5|TRBJ2-3
ASSATDTQY
>TRBV4-1|TRBJ1-4
ASSYREEVEKLF
>TRBV25-1|TRBJ1-4
ASCRQGMDEKLF
>TRBV12-5|TRBJ2-7
ASGLLGGYEQY
>TRBV28|TRBJ1-5
ASRAGTVNQPQH
>TRBV6-1|TRBJ1-4
ASLDWDSNEKLF
>TRBV28|TRBJ2-1
ASSPGLVVNEQF